Presented here are 9 T cell receptor beta chains from one specimen sequenced in a study of identical twins. One entry per CDR3 protein results from TCRdb running MiXCR on the 5' RACE reads. The table lists 1,800,000 or so distinct CDR3 sequences, 25% to 35% of them singletons. The specimen was cord blood. These receptors were taken from a newborn girl in good health.

This clonotype was seen more than once but under ten times. The gene calls are TRBV5-1 and TRBJ2-3; D perhaps matches TRBD2 (5 bases). Germline loops: CDR1 SGHRS, CDR2 YFSETQ. Trimming shortened V by 4 bases and J by 6 bases, and 18 bases separated the two germline ends. The CDR3 sequence is 15 residues long. The CDR3 here is CASSAGPPEADTQYF. CDR3 nucleotide sequence: TGCGCCAGCAGCGCGGGCCCCCCCGAGGCGGATACGCAGTATTTT.

This rearrangement joins TRBV28 to TRBJ2-7; D is possibly TRBD1 (5 bases). The CDR3 extends over 15 amino acids. CDR1 and CDR2 from the germline V gene are MDHEN and SYDVKM. V dropped 3 bases and J dropped 0 bases, with 12 bases sitting between them. DNA for the CDR3: TGTGCCAGCAGTTTCCAAGGGGCAGGCTCCTACGAGCAGTACTTC. Translated: CASSFQGAGSYEQYF.

This clonotype was detected a few times. The V call is TRBV12-3 or TRBV12-4, the J call TRBJ1-2, with D tentatively TRBD1 (6 bases). There are 13 residues in the CDR3. The V and J ends lost 6 bases and 5 bases respectively, with 13 bases between them. The CDR3 DNA follows: TGTGCCAGCAGGATGGGACACCGATATGGCTACACCTTC. Its protein product is CASRMGHRYGYTF.

The genes are TRBV18 and TRBJ1-5; D call uncertain. V was cut by 3 bases and J by 3 bases, with 9 bases left in between. Germline-derived CDR1 and CDR2 are KGHSH and LQKENI. This CDR3 comprises 14 residues. The CDR3 sequence: CASSPGVDNQPQHF. The CDR3 DNA reads TGTGCCAGCTCACCCGGGGTTGACAATCAGCCCCAGCATTTT.

At least ten counts were recorded for this clonotype. The rearrangement links TRBV28 to TRBJ2-6; 7 positions agree with TRBD1. Unmatched junction bases numbered 4, after V lost 2 bases and J lost 9 bases. CDR3 length equals 14 residues. The germline gives CDR1 MDHEN, CDR2 SYDVKM. This CDR3 is CASSLEDRFNVLTF. In DNA, the CDR3 is TGTGCCAGCAGTTTAGAGGACAGGTTCAACGTCCTGACTTTC.

The V gene is TRBV10-2, the J gene TRBJ1-1; the match to TRBD1 covers 12 bases. The V gene's germline CDR1 is WSHSY and CDR2 SAAADI. There are 17 residues in the CDR3. The V and J ends lost 6 bases and 3 bases, in that order; junction bases with no gene match: 11. Written as DNA, the CDR3 is TGCGCCAGCAGGGATCATGGGACAGGGGGCGCCGACACTGAAGCTTTCTTT. As protein: CASRDHGTGGADTEAFF.

Only a few counts were recorded for this clonotype. The chain employs TRBV20-1 and TRBJ1-5; no reliable D call. The CDR3 extends over 12 amino acids. Germline-derived CDR1 and CDR2 are DFQATT and SNEGSKA (reference sequence). V shed 3 bases and J shed 5 bases, with 8 bases lying between them. As DNA, the CDR3 is TGCAGTGCTAGGTCGGTCGATCAGCCCCAGCATTTT. It codes for CSARSVDQPQHF.

In its sample, this clonotype was seen many times. CDR3 nucleotide sequence: TGTGCCAGCAGCTTAGCCTCAGGGAACTATGGCTACACCTTC. Encoded protein: CASSLASGNYGYTF. V usage is TRBV7-2 and J usage is TRBJ1-2; D possibly corresponds to TRBD1 (5 bases). V was shortened by 0 bases and J by 2 bases, with 7 bases between the two germline ends. CDR3 length equals 14 residues. CDR1 SGHTA and CDR2 FQGNSA come from the germline V gene.

The CDR3 is CASSREISADTQYF. The DNA for the CDR3 is TGTGCCAGCAGTCGAGAAATTAGCGCAGATACGCAGTATTTT. The rearrangement uses TRBV28 and TRBJ2-3; the D gene is possibly TRBD2 (5 bases). Per the germline V gene, CDR1 is MDHEN and CDR2 is SYDVKM. V was shortened by 5 bases and J by 4 bases, with 13 bases between the two germline ends. The CDR3 runs 14 residues.